These T cell receptor beta chains were read from a single sample in a study of cytomegalovirus exposure and HLA in healthy donors. Here immunoSEQ multiplex PCR was the method, and the copy in TCRdb shows in-frame clones only, minus some. The repertoire holds under 200,000 clones, with approximately 71% as singletons. Sequencing input: PBMCs. All receptors come from a woman under 30 in good health and CMV-seropositive. The CDR3 runs from the conserved cysteine through the conserved F or W.

TRBV7-9	TRBJ2-4	CASSLATGGKGHIQYF
TRBV6-1	.	CASSGTGNYEQYF
TRBV30	TRBJ1-1	CAWSDIGGRNTEAFF
TRBV15	TRBJ2-7	CATGRGGTYEQYF
TRBV7-9	TRBJ1-2	CASSWTGGWTNYGYTF
TRBV19	TRBJ1-1	CASSIASRLMNTEAFF
TRBV30	TRBJ2-3	CAWNKGTSGGKDTQYF
TRBV30	TRBJ2-1	CAWSTAGSSYNEQFF
TRBV9	TRBJ1-1	CASSVGGVEIEAFF
TRBV6-5	TRBJ2-7	CASSRKNRGEQYF
TRBV27	TRBJ2-2	CASSSGLNTGELFF
TRBV27	TRBJ2-1	CASSFLVAGEGEQFF
TRBV5-4	TRBJ2-2	CASSLPLGQGFSTGELFF
TRBV6-5	TRBJ2-3	CASSYSTAGGRYTQYF
TRBV9	TRBJ2-7	CASSVDSGSYEQYF
TRBV6-5	TRBJ1-3	CASSYSSVSGNTIYF
TRBV7-3	TRBJ1-5	CASSTVGAAQPQHF
TRBV27	TRBJ2-3	CASSTGGPADTQYF
TRBV7-9	TRBJ1-5	CASSLGQHSNQPQHF
TRBV29-1	TRBJ2-1	CSLLSGGPYNEQFF
TRBV9	TRBJ2-1	CASSKSGGRYNEQFF
TRBV6-1	TRBJ1-1	CASSVGGATEAFF
TRBV28	TRBJ1-2	CASSSATGRRYGYTF
TRBV6-5	TRBJ2-3	CASRLTVSDTQYF
TRBV5-1	TRBJ2-7	CASSLEQGFEGAYEQYF
TRBV27	TRBJ2-1	CARDRGHYNEQFF
TRBV1	TRBJ1-5	CTSSQVGVNQPQHF
TRBV27	TRBJ1-3	CASSSSIIPGSGNTIYF
TRBV10-3	TRBJ1-3	CAISEVQGTNTIYF
TRBV27	TRBJ2-5	CASRRRFVGTGQETQYF
TRBV5-4	TRBJ2-5	CASSSPGAGGETQYF
TRBV7-9	TRBJ2-7	CASSLVGSGGIYEQYF
TRBV6-1	TRBJ1-1	CASINMGQGTEAFF